There are many counts of the clone carrying this TCR beta chain. CDR3 size: 14 residues. V lost 6 bases, J lost 7 bases, and 10 bases stayed unmatched. Construction of the TCRbeta library involved unique molecular identifiers. TCRdb passed the PCR reads through MiXCR, listing each CDR3 protein once. The repertoire consists of about 610,000 distinct CDR3 sequences, with 10% to 13% occurring once and the leading ten covering less than 5%. The sample belongs to a study of T-cell reconstitution after alpha-beta-depleted transplantation in children. This specimen was PBMCs from the stem cell graft donor, taken from the stem cell graft. The V and J genes are TRBV12-3 or TRBV12-4 and TRBJ2-5; 8 nucleotides align to TRBD1. This TCR was sampled from a human donor who donated a stem cell graft to a child with acute myeloid leukemia. The CDR3 reads CASRLTQGAGTQYF. The CDR3 nucleotides are TGTGCCAGCAGGCTAACTCAGGGGGCCGGGACCCAGTACTTC.